This T cell receptor (beta chain) was documented in a study of shared clonotypes between healthy human individuals. Method: immunoSEQ multiplex PCR; TCRdb's copy keeps in-frame clones and lacks some. The sample consists of roughly 2.2 million clones, roughly 90% of them appearing once. The sequenced sample consisted of naive CD4+ T cells from PBMCs. Described subset: CD45RA+ positively selected. The TCR comes from a man between 18 and 29 years old in good health. Some clones in this sample may be carry-over from other donors' samples.

CDR3 amino acids: CSVVGGPGSTDTQYF. In DNA, the CDR3 is TGCAGCGTTGTAGGGGGTCCCGGTAGCACAGATACGCAGTATTTT. The chain uses TRBV29-1 and TRBJ2-3; the D gene is possibly TRBD1 (6 bases). V lost 4 bases to trimming and J lost 0 bases, with 14 bases between them. The CDR3 is made up of 15 amino acids. Germline-derived CDR1 and CDR2 are SQVTM and ANQGSEA.